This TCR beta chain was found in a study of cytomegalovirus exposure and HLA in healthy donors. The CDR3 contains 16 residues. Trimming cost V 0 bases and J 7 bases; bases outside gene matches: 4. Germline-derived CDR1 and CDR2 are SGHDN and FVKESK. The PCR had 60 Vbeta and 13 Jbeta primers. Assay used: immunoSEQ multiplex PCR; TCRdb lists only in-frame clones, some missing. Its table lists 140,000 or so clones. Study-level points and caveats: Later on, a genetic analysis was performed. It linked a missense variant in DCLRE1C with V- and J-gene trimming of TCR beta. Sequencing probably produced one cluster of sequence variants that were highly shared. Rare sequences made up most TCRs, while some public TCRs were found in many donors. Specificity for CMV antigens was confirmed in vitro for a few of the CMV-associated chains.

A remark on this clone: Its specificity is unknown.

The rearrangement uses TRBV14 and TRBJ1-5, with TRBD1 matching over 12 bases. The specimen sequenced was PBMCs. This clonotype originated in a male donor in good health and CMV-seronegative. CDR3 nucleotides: TGTGCCAGCAGCCAAGATGGGACAGGGGGCGGCCAGCCCCAGCATTTT. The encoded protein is CASSQDGTGGGQPQHF.